This T cell receptor (beta chain) was profiled in a study of cytomegalovirus exposure and HLA in healthy donors (dated by TCRdb to about 2017). With regard to the full study: According to an earlier analysis of around 600 of the donors, about 179 million T cells yielded 117 million unique TCR beta sequences and 250 to 350 Gb of sequence data. Genome-wide SNP genotypes for about 65% of the 666 donors were used in a later genetic analysis, which treated that subset as a discovery cohort. In addition to the first cohort of 666 subjects, a separate validation cohort of 120 different subjects was used. The study profiled the T cell repertoires of hundreds of subjects by immunosequencing and related them to cytomegalovirus serostatus. Among roughly 370 genotyped donors of the cohort, an average of approximately 240,000 unique TCR beta nucleotide sequences were sequenced per donor, approximately 20% of them non-productive. The study combined high-throughput TCR immunosequencing, statistical association of individual TCRs with disease status, and machine learning to predict cytomegalovirus infection status. A later analysis re-examined previously published TCR beta repertoires from roughly 650 donors and added high-resolution HLA genotyping to investigate patterns of TCR occurrence. A few DR-DQ haplotypes were treated as single units for association and clustering because of strong linkage in the cohort. HLA typing included class I and class II loci at four-digit resolution. Typing coverage varied by locus: roughly 629-640 donors for A, B, C, DRB1 and DQB1; under 550 for DQA1; approximately 610 for DPA1; approximately 490 for DPB1. An earlier analysis of 587 of the donors used high-throughput TCR beta sequencing to judge whether each TCR beta V gene segment behaved as functional or pseudogenic. The study aimed to test whether signatures of past pathogen exposure could be identified by cataloging public T cell receptors. Every discovery cohort repertoire had been produced on one sequencing platform. The later analysis used no new phenotypic data to find candidate immune exposures, relying instead on TCR beta sequences and their occurrence across donors. Donor age, sex, ethnicity and CMV serostatus were compiled alongside the repertoire data. An early release that covered roughly 600 HLA-typed donors contained about 300 gigabases of sequencing data and tens of millions of unique TCR sequences. Among the 398 genotyped donors, approximately 76% belonged to the genetic ancestry cluster associated with self-reported Caucasian donors.

Points on this clone: Its antigen remains undetermined. No much larger clonotype is one base removed from it; base qualities were not supplied.

CDR1 and CDR2 were assigned from the germline V gene as LGHNA and YSLEER. From cysteine to phenylalanine, the CDR3 is 16 amino acids long. CDR3 DNA is the only sequence kept; it has 48 bases, read in frame from the first base. The germline V and J ends show losses of 2 bases and 1 base respectively, and no gene match explains 4 bases of the junction. Libraries came from the immunoSEQ multiplex PCR assay. A mixture of 60 forward primers for TCR Vbeta segments and 13 reverse primers for TCR Jbeta segments was used in the multiplex PCR. The CDR3 region of rearranged TCR beta genes was amplified from genomic DNA by a multiplex PCR assay. Amplified TCR beta libraries were sequenced as 87-base-pair reads on the Illumina HiSeq System. Per the original workflow: A later analysis counted tens of millions of unique TCR beta chains across the 650 to 700 repertoires, and 10 million to 12 million of these chains were shared by at least two donors. A nearest-neighbor algorithm error-corrected the raw reads and collapsed the reads into unique sequences, merging closely related sequences to remove PCR and sequencing errors. Alignment of CDR3 sequences to IMGT reference sequences was used to assign V, D and J gene segments. Each retained sequence needed at least a six-nucleotide match to both a V gene segment and a J gene segment. Rearrangements were called productive when the CDR3 lacked stop codons and stayed in frame with V and J; all others were non-productive. CDR3 was defined according to IMGT convention as the region running from the second conserved V-encoded cysteine to the conserved J-encoded phenylalanine. In an earlier analysis of some 550 of the donors, sequences lacking an unambiguous match to a single V gene segment were excluded. In an earlier analysis of approximately 610 of the donors, V segments were called functional above 56.7% productive rearrangements and were called segregating when the between-donor standard deviation exceeded 5%. A statistical classification framework was developed to diagnose cytomegalovirus status using the catalog of TCR beta chain sequences. V and J gene assignment, in a later analysis, came from comparing TCR nucleotide sequences with IMGT/GENE-DB human TR gene sequences. Using the TCRdist pipeline, a later analysis assigned CDR3 sequences along with most-parsimonious VDJ recombination scenarios. In a later analysis, each TCR beta chain was defined by its CDR3 amino acid sequence together with its V-gene family, and reads lacking a unique V-gene family were excluded. A later analysis removed 600 or so highly shared, low-generation-probability nucleotide sequences to deal with suspected cross-contamination and a sequencing artifact. In a later analysis, a clonal expansion index was calculated for each public chain from normalized within-repertoire ranks of inferred template counts. Generation probabilities in a later analysis came from a VDJ recombination model fitted to out-of-frame rearrangements, and those results were checked against IGoR. Hypergeometric tests were used in a later analysis to score TCR-TCR, TCR-HLA and TCR-CMV co-occurrence, with a repertoire-size bias correction applied to the TCR pairs. False discovery rates were estimated in a later analysis by permuting HLA or CMV assignments 20 times. In a later analysis, co-occurring TCRs were grouped using DBSCAN, with TCRdist sequence similarity added in when clustering inside HLA-allele-positive subsets. Repertoires with fewer than 30,000 or more than 120,000 public chains were left out of co-occurrence clustering, as were about 5 repertoires with anomalous nucleotide sharing. The table was pulled from immuneACCESS by TCRdb, which kept in-frame rearrangements only. Such tables lose some clones; where checked, under half of the loss comes from unresolved V genes, and the rest has no known cause. Clone size and the V and J calls come from that table; the DNA yielded D and trimming. This sample has around 170,000 clones in its table, and roughly 80% of those were observed once. Of the sample, approximately 6.3% is held by the ten largest clones.

The investigation overall reported the following: Assigning TCR associations to individual alleles was difficult when HLA alleles, especially DR and DQ, strongly co-occurred. Across donors, most TCR sequences were observed very rarely, whereas some public TCRs were present in many individuals. Linkage disequilibrium might explain the correlated functional status among segregating V segments, but an unknown experimental factor could not be excluded. Broadly in line with IMGT annotations, most TCR beta V segments showed up in productive rearrangements about 90% or about 30% of the time in an earlier analysis of some 590 of the donors. The classifier was reported to diagnose cytomegalovirus status with high specificity and sensitivity in both the original cohort and the validation cohort. Because HLA typing was missing for some donors at each locus, association tests included only the typed subset. A later analysis found that HLA-associated TCR beta chains were more clonally expanded and had lower generation probabilities than equally common non-associated chains. A cluster of highly shared sequence variants was judged likely to be a technical artifact of the sequencing pipeline. A later genetic analysis associated a missense DCLRE1C variant with V-gene and J-gene trimming of TCR beta chains, and an independent cohort replicated the association. Several of the top co-occurrence clusters appeared to be linked to parvovirus B19, influenza, CMV and Epstein-Barr virus, according to a later analysis. According to the authors, the approach could potentially be generalized to other disease states and immunological phenotypes. In a later analysis, TCR association rates were found to vary across HLA loci, with the most associated TCRs seen for DRB1 alleles and the fewest for HLA-C alleles. The presence/absence analyses assumed that sequencing depth was roughly uniform across donors, and that assumption may not be true. Because counts were too low, roughly 16 rarely observed V segments, including chromosome 9 orphons, were left out of the earlier analysis of 587 of the donors. A total of 150 or so TCR beta chains were listed by the study as associated with cytomegalovirus. At a false discovery rate of 0.05, a later analysis linked 16,951 TCR beta sequences to specific HLA alleles. In a later analysis, most CMV-associated TCR beta chains were found to appear HLA-restricted, with HLA associations seemingly driven largely by CMV exposure. A few of the identified cytomegalovirus-associated TCR beta chains were confirmed in vitro to be specific for cytomegalovirus antigens. For the cohort, immune exposure information was limited to CMV serostatus. Only TCR beta chains were sequenced in this cohort, and the absence of alpha or paired-chain data limited detectable features. In a later genetic analysis, fewer N-insertions in productive TCRs were reported among donors in an Asian-associated ancestry cluster than the roughly 710-donor mean. A further reported finding was that TCR beta sequences accurately predicted the HLA-A and HLA-B alleles for most subjects in the first cohort. The 87-base-pair reads could not distinguish some IMGT-functional V segments, including TRBV6-2 and TRBV6-3, so those segments were excluded.

In total, approximately 690 healthy bone marrow donors made up the cohort. At the time of sampling, all cohort members were nominally healthy, though unrecorded immune exposures were likely present. The donor tested CMV seropositive and was one of the 289 seropositive cohort members. Each donor provided a peripheral blood sample, and peripheral blood mononuclear cells were used for TCR beta sequencing. The Qiagen DNeasy Blood Extraction Kit was used to extract genomic DNA from the blood cell samples. The sequenced sample was PBMCs. This clonotype was sampled from a man in his forties in good health and CMV-seropositive. The sequence joins TRBV4-3 to TRBJ2-1, with 8 junctional bases fitting TRBD2. The CDR3 is CASSQSGGGSYNEQFF. At the DNA level, the sequence is TGCGCCAGCAGCCAATCCGGGGGGGGGTCCTACAATGAGCAGTTCTTC.